This TCR beta chain was sequenced for a study of OX40 agonist ivuxolimab in advanced cancers. Study as a whole: The patients got ivuxolimab, which is an agonistic anti-OX40 (CD134) antibody. Of the participants, approximately 38% had some prior anti-PD-1, anti-PD-L1 or anti-CTLA-4 therapy, which was allowed. General study results and limits: In the expanded peripheral T cells, antigen specificity was never determined. CD8+ T cells (on average) carried more expanded clones than CD4+ T cells.

A note on this clone: Its matching antigen is unknown.

V lost 3 bases to trimming and J lost 4 bases; unmatched junction nucleotides: 10. Looked up from germline, CDR1 is MGHRA and CDR2 is YSYEKL. This CDR3 has 16 amino acids. Using immunoSEQ multiplex PCR, the repertoire was profiled, and TCRdb retains in-frame clones only, with some absent. The sample shows tens of thousands of clones, about 80% of them seen only once. The sequence derives from an adult with an advanced solid tumor such as melanoma, head and neck, liver or kidney cancer. The sequencing used CD4+ or CD8+ T cells sorted from blood, collected in a trial of the OX40 agonist ivuxolimab. The rearrangement links TRBV4-1 to TRBJ2-7; 9 positions agree with TRBD1. The chain's CDR3 is CASSQETGGWGYEQYF. CDR3 bases: TGCGCCAGCAGCCAGGAAACAGGGGGCTGGGGTTACGAGCAGTACTTC.